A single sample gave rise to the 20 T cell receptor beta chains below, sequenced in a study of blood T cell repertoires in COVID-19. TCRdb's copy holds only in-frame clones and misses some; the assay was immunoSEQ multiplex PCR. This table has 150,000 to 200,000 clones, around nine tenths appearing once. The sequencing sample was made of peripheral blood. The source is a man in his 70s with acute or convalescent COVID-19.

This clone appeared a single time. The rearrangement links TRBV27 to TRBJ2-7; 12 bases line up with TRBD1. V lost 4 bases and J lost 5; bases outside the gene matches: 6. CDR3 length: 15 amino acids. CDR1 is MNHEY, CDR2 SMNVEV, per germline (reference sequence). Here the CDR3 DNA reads TGTGCCAGCAGTTACCGGGGGACAGGGGGCCACGAGCAGTACTTC. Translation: CASSYRGTGGHEQYF.

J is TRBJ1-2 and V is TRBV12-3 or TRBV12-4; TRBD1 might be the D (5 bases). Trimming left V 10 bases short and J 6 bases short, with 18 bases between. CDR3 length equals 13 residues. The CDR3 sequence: CATRAREKDGYTF. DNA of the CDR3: TGTGCCACCCGAGCCAGGGAAAAGGATGGCTACACCTTC.

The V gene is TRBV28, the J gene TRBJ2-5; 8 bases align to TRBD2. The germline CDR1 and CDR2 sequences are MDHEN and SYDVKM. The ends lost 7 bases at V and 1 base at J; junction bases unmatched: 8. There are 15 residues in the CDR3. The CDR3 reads CASTPRGGIQETQYF. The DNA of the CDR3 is TGTGCCAGCACCCCCCGCGGGGGGATCCAAGAGACCCAGTACTTC.

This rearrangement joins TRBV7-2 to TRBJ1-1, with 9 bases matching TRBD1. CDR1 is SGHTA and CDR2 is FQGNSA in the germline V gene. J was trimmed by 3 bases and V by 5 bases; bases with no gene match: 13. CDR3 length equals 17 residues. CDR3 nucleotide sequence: TGTGCCAGCAGCCCCACAGGGGGCGTAAAGATTTACACTGAAGCTTTCTTT. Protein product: CASSPTGGVKIYTEAFF.

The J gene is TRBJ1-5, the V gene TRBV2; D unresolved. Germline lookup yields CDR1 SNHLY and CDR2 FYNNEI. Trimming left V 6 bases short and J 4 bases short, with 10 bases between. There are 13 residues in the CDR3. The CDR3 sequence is CASRREVNQPQHF. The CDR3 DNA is TGTGCCAGCAGAAGGGAGGTGAATCAGCCCCAGCATTTT.

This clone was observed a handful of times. The CDR3: CASSLTFRETQYF. CDR3 coding DNA: TGTGCCAGCAGCTTAACCTTCAGAGAGACCCAGTACTTC. This chain joins TRBV7-3 and TRBJ2-5; D call uncertain. CDR1 and CDR2 from the germline V gene are SGHTA and FQGTGA. This CDR3 region has 13 residues. V lost 0 bases to trimming and J lost 4 bases, with 6 bases between them.

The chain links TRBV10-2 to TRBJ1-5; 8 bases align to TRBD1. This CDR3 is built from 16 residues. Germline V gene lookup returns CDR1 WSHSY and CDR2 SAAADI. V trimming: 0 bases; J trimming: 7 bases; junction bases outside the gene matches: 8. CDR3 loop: CASSESGTGIWQPQHF. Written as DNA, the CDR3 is TGCGCCAGCAGTGAGTCCGGGACAGGTATTTGGCAGCCCCAGCATTTT.

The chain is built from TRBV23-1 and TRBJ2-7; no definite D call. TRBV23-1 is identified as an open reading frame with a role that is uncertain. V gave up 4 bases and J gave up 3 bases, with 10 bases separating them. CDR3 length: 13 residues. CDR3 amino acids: CASSPAVSYEQYF. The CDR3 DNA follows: TGCGCCAGCAGTCCGGCGGTGAGCTACGAGCAGTACTTC.

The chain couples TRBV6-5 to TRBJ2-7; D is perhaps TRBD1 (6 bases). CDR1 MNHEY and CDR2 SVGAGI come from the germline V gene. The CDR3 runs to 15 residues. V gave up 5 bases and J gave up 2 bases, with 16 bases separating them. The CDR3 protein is CASSLKDSTTYEQYF. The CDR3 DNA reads TGTGCCAGCAGTCTTAAGGACAGCACTACCTACGAGCAGTACTTC.

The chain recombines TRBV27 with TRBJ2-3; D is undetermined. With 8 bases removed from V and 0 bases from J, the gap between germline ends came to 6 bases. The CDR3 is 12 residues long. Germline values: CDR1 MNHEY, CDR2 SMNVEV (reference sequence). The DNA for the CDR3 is TGTGCCAGCCGGAGTAGCACAGATACGCAGTATTTT. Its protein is CASRSSTDTQYF.

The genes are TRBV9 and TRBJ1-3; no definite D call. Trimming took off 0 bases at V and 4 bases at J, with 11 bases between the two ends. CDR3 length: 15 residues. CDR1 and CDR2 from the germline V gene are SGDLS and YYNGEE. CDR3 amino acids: CASSVGGYQGNTIYF. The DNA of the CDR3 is TGTGCCAGCAGCGTAGGAGGGTACCAAGGAAACACCATATATTTT.

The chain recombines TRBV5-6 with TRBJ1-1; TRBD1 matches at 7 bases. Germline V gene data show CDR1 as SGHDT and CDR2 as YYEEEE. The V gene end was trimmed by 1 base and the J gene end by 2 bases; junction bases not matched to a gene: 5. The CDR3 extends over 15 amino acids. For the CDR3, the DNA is TGTGCCAGCAGCTTGCGACAGGGACGAAACACTGAAGCTTTCTTT. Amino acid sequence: CASSLRQGRNTEAFF.

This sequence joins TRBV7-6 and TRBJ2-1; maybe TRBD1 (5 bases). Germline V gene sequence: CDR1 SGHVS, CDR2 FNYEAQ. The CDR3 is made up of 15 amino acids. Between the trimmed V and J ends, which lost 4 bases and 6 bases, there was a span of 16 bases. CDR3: CASSSLVQAGNEQFF. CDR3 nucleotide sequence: TGTGCCAGCAGCTCCTTAGTACAGGCCGGCAATGAGCAGTTCTTC.

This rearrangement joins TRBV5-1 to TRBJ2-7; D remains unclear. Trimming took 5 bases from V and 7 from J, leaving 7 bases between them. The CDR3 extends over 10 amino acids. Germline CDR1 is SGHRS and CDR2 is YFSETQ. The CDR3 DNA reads TGCGCCAGCAGGGCGGAAGAGCAGTACTTC. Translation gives CASRAEEQYF.

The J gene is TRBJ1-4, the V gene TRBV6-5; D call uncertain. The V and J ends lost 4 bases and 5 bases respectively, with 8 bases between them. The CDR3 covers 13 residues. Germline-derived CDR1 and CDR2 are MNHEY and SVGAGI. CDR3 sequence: CASSWAPNEKLFF. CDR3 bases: TGTGCCAGCAGTTGGGCCCCCAATGAAAAACTGTTTTTT.

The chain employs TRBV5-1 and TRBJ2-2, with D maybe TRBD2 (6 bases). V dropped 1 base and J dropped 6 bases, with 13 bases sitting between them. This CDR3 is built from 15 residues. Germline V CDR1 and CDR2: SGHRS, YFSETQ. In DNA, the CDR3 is TGCGCCAGCAGCTTGTTAACTGGAGGGGCCGGGGAGCTGTTTTTT. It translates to CASSLLTGGAGELFF.

CDR3 coding DNA: TGTGCCAGCAGCGGGACAGCTTACACCGGGGAGCTGTTTTTT. This translates into CASSGTAYTGELFF. The chain uses TRBV9 and TRBJ2-2; D is perhaps TRBD1 (6 bases). V was cut by 3 bases and J by 3 bases, with 9 bases left in between. CDR1 is SGDLS, CDR2 YYNGEE, per germline. The CDR3 contains 14 residues. The variable domain in full, completed from reference TRBV9 and TRBJ2-2, reads DSGVTQTPKHLITATGQRVTLRCSPRSGDLSVYWYQQSLDQGLQFLIQYYNGEERAKGNILERFSAQQFPDLHSELNLSSLELGDSALYFCASSGTAYTGELFFGEGSRLTVL.

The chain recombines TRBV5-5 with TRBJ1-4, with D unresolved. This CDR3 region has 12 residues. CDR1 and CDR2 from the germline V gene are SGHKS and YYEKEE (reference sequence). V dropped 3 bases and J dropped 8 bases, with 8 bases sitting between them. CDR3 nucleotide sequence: TGTGCCAGCAGCTCCGACGGGGAAAAACTGTTTTTT. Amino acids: CASSSDGEKLFF.

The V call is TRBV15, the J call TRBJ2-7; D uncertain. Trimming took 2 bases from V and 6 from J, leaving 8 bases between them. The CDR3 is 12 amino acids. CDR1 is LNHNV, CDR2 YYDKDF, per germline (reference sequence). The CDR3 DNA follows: TGTGCCACCAGCAGATATACGGGCGAGCAGTACTTC. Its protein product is CATSRYTGEQYF.

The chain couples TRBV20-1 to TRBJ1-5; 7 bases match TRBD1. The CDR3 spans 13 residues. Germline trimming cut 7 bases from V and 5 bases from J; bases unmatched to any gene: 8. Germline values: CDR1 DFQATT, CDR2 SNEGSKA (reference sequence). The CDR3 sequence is CSGSEGGDQPQHF. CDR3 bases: TGCAGTGGCAGTGAAGGGGGCGATCAGCCCCAGCATTTT.